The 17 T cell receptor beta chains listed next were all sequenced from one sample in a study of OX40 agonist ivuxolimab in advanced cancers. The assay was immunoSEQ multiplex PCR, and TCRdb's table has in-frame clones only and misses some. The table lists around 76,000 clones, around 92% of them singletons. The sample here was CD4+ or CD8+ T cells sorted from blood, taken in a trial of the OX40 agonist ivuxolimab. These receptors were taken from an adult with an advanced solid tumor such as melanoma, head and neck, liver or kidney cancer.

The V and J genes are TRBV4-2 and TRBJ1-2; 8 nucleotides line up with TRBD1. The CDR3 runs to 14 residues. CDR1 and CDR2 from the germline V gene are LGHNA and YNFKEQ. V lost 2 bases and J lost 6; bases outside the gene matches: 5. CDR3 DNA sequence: TGTGCCAGCAGCCAACCAGGGGGCGCGGATGGCTACACCTTC. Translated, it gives CASSQPGGADGYTF.

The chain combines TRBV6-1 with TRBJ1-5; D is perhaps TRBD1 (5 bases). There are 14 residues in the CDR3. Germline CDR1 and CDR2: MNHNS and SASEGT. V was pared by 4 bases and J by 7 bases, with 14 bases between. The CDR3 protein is CASSGREVEQPQHF. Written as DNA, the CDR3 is TGTGCCAGCAGTGGCAGGGAGGTAGAACAGCCCCAGCATTTT.

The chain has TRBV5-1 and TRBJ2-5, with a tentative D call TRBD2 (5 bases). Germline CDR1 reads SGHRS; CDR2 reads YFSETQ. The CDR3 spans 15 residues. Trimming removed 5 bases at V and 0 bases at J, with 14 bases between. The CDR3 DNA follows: TGCGCCAGCAGTCTCCCCGGAGGAGACCAAGAGACCCAGTACTTC. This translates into CASSLPGGDQETQYF.

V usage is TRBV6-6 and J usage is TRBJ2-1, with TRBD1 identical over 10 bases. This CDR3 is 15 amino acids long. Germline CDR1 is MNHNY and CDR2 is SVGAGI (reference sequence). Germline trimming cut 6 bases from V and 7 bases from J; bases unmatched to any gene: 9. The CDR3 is CASSQGDRGHNEQFF. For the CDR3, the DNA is TGTGCCAGCAGCCAAGGGGACAGGGGTCATAATGAGCAGTTCTTC.

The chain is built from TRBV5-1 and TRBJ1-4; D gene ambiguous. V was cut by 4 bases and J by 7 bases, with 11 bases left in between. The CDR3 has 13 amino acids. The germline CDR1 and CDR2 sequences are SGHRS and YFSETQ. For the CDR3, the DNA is TGCGCCAGCAGCCCCTTGGCGAGTGAAAAACTGTTTTTT. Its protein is CASSPLASEKLFF. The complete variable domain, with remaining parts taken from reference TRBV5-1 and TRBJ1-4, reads KAGVTQTPRYLIKTRGQQVTLSCSPISGHRSVSWYQQTPGQGLQFLFEYFSETQRNKGNFPGRFSGRQFSNSRSEMNVSTLELGDSALYLCASSPLASEKLFFGSGTQLSVL.

CDR3 DNA: TGTGCCAGCTCACCTCTCAGGGCCTCCCACTACGAGCAGTACTTC. This gives the protein CASSPLRASHYEQYF. The V call is TRBV18, the J call TRBJ2-7, with a tentative D call TRBD1 (5 bases). The CDR3 extends over 15 amino acids. Germline lookup yields CDR1 KGHSH and CDR2 LQKENI. Trimming shortened V by 3 bases and J by 3 bases, and 15 bases separated the two germline ends.

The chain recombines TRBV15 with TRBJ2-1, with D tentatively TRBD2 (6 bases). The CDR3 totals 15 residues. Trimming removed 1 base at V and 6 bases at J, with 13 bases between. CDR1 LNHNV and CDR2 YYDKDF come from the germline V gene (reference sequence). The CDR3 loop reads CATSRAGEGSNEQFF. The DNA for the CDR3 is TGTGCCACCAGCAGAGCGGGAGAGGGTAGCAATGAGCAGTTCTTC.

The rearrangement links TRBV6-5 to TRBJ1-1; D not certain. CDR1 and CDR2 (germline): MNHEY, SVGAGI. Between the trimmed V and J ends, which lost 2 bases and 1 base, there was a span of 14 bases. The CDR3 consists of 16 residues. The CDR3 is CASSYALGYWNTEAFF. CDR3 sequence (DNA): TGTGCCAGCAGTTACGCCCTAGGCTACTGGAACACTGAAGCTTTCTTT.

CDR3 bases: TGCAGCGTCGAACGGGGGCGGGAAGATACGCAGTATTTT. Protein product: CSVERGREDTQYF. The chain recombines TRBV29-1 with TRBJ2-3; D is perhaps TRBD1 or TRBD2 (6 bases each). Between the trimmed V and J ends, which lost 6 bases and 5 bases, there was a span of 15 bases. In germline, CDR1 is SQVTM, CDR2 ANQGSEA. CDR3 length equals 13 residues.

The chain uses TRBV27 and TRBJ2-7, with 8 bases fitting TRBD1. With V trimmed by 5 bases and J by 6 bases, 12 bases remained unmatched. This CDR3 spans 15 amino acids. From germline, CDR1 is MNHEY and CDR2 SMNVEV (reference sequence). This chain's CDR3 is CASSPGTGAYREQYF. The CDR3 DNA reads TGTGCCAGCAGTCCGGGGACAGGCGCCTACCGCGAGCAGTACTTC.

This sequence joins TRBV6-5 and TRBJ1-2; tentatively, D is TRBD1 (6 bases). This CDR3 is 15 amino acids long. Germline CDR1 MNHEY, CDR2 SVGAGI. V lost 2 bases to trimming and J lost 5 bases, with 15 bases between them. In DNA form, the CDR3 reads TGTGCCAGCAGTTACCACTTGACAGGCGGGTATGGCTACACCTTC. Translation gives CASSYHLTGGYGYTF.

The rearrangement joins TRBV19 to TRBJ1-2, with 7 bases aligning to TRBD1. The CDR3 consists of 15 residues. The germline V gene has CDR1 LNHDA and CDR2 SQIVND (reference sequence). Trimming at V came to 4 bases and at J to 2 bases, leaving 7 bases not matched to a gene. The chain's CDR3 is CASSSPGQQNYGYTF. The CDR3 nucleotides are TGTGCCAGTAGTAGCCCGGGACAGCAAAACTATGGCTACACCTTC. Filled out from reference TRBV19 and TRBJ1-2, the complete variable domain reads DGGITQSPKYLFRKEGQNVTLSCEQNLNHDAMYWYRQDPGQGLRLIYYSQIVNDFQKGDIAEGYSVSREKKESFPLTVTSAQKNPTAFYLCASSSPGQQNYGYTFGSGTRLTVV.

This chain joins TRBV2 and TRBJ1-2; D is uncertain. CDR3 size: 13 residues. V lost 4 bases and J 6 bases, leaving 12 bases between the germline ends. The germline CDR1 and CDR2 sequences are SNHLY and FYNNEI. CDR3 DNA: TGTGCCAGCAGTGGCTACCCCTCGGATGGCTACACCTTC. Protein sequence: CASSGYPSDGYTF. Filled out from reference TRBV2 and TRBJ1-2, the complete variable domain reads EPEVTQTPSHQVTQMGQEVILRCVPISNHLYFYWYRQILGQKVEFLVSFYNNEISEKSEIFDDQFSVERPDGSNFTLKIRSTKLEDSAMYFCASSGYPSDGYTFGSGTRLTVV.

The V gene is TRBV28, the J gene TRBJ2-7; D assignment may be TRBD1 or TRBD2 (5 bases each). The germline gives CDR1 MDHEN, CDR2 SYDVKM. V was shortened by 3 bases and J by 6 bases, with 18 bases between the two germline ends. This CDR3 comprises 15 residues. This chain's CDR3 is CASSFGTSIPFEQYF. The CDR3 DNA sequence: TGTGCCAGCAGTTTTGGGACGTCGATCCCGTTCGAGCAGTACTTC.

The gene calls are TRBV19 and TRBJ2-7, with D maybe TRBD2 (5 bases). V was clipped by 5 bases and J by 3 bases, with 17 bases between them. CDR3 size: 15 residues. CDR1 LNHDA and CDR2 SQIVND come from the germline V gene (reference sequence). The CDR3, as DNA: TGTGCCAGTAGTCGGGCTTTCGGGGAAATCTACGAGCAGTACTTC. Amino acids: CASSRAFGEIYEQYF.

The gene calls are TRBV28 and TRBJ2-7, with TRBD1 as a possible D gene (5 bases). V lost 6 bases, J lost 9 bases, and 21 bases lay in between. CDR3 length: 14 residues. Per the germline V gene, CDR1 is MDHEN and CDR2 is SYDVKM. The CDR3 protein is CASSSLQRGQGQYF. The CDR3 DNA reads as TGTGCCAGCAGCTCCCTTCAAAGGGGCCAGGGGCAGTACTTC. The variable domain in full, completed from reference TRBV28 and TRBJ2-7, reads DVKVTQSSRYLVKRTGEKVFLECVQDMDHENMFWYRQDPGLGLRLIYFSYDVKMKEKGDIPEGYSVSREKKERFSLILESASTNQTSMYLCASSSLQRGQGQYFGPGTRLTVT.

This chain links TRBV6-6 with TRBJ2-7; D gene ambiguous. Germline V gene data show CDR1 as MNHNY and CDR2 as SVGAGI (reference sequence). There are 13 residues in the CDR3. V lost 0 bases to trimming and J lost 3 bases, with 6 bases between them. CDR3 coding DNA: TGTGCCAGCAGTTACTCGTGGAACTACGAGCAGTACTTC. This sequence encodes CASSYSWNYEQYF.